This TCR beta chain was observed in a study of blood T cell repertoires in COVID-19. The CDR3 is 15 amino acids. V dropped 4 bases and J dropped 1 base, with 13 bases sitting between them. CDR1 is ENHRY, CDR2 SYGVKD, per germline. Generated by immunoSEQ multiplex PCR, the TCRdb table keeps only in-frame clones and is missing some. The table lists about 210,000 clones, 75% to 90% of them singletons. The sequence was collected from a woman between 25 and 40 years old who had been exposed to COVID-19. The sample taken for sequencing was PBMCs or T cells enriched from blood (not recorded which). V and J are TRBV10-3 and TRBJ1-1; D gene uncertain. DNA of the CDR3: TGTGCCATCAGTGGACACTGGAGGGAGAACACTGAAGCTTTCTTT. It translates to CAISGHWRENTEAFF.